The rows below give T cell receptor beta chains drawn from one sample of a study of shared clonotypes between healthy human individuals. Data came from immunoSEQ multiplex PCR; TCRdb stores just in-frame clones and leaves some out. The sample records over 2 million clones, 85% to 95% being singletons. The specimen was naive CD4+ T cells sorted from blood. Receptors originate from a man between 18 and 35 years old in good health. The CDR3 runs from the conserved cysteine through the conserved F or W. Each record gives: clone size, V gene, J gene, D gene, CDR3 protein. A D gene is named only where the DNA matches it firmly. A row's size may be missing; if present it is once, few, many or a size class.

>few|TRBV6-5|TRBJ1-6|-
CASSRRDGSPLHF
>-|TRBV28|TRBJ1-6|-
CASRPSGGWVKNSPLHF
>-|TRBV15|TRBJ1-2|TRBD1
CATSRPGTVQDGYTF
>-|TRBV10-3|TRBJ2-7|-
CAISEGAETFYEQYF
>-|TRBV7-2|TRBJ2-7|-
CASSSRTAAGGEQYF
>-|TRBV29-1|TRBJ1-1|TRBD1
CSSQRDDRVNTEAFF
>few|TRBV6-5|TRBJ2-7|TRBD1
CASSYRDRGFYEQYF
>-|TRBV28|TRBJ2-2|TRBD1
CASRTGSGELFF
>once|TRBV2|TRBJ1-2|TRBD1
CASRDREVPNYGYTF
>once|TRBV7-9|TRBJ1-1|TRBD1
CASSARDRVNTEAFF
>-|TRBV30|TRBJ2-4|TRBD2
CAWSPPAGGQYF
>-|TRBV7-2|TRBJ2-5|-
CASRMRGGADETQYF
>once|TRBV4-1|TRBJ1-6|TRBD1
CASSQTRTGIGSPLHF
>once|TRBV5-6|TRBJ2-7|TRBD1
CASSLRQGGEQYF
>-|TRBV5-1|TRBJ2-5|-
CASSLVQGGGETQYF
>once|TRBV5-4|TRBJ2-3|TRBD2
CASSTGLAGPTDTQYF
>-|TRBV5-6|TRBJ2-7|-
CASSPGHEQYF
>-|TRBV19|TRBJ2-7|-
CATSYAHLNYEQYF
>once|TRBV12-1|TRBJ2-7|-
CASSFNWGGPRPYEQYF
>-|TRBV7-2|TRBJ2-7|-
CASSPGRGYYEQYF
>-|TRBV7-9|TRBJ2-2|-
CASSTLPGNTGELFF
>-|TRBV6-5|TRBJ2-1|-
CASSYRDTYNEQFF
>-|TRBV2|TRBJ1-2|TRBD1
CAAQDRINYGYTF
>-|TRBV19|TRBJ1-5|-
CASGPNYGGQPQHF
>-|TRBV7-9|TRBJ2-7|TRBD1
CASSLARDRTYEQYF
>-|TRBV6-5|TRBJ2-3|-
CASSYSKSTGPDTQYF
>-|TRBV23-1|TRBJ1-5|-
CASSRRPSTSNQPQHF
>-|TRBV5-1|TRBJ2-6|-
CASSATGRSGANVLTF
>-|TRBV6-6|TRBJ2-7|TRBD2
CASSPGIAGGGEQYF
>-|TRBV28|TRBJ2-7|-
CASTDKFSYEQYF
>-|TRBV11-2|TRBJ1-1|-
CASSLVQPPQAFF
>once|TRBV10-1|TRBJ1-1|-
CASSEFKNTEAFF
>-|TRBV5-8|TRBJ2-7|-
CASSAYYEQYF
>-|TRBV5-4|TRBJ2-7|-
CASSLGGRGDYEQYF
>-|TRBV5-1|TRBJ2-7|TRBD1
CASSPRGTGFNEQYF
>-|TRBV5-1|TRBJ2-6|-
CASSLEGPVSGANVLTF
>once|TRBV28|TRBJ1-2|-
CASADSYYGYTF
>-|TRBV7-9|TRBJ1-1|TRBD1
CASSLTGDLNTEAFF
>-|TRBV20-1|TRBJ1-1|-
CSARSSREAFF
>-|TRBV30|TRBJ1-1|-
CAWSVAKMNTEAFF
>-|TRBV6-5|TRBJ1-6|-
CASSYIEGPNSPLHF
>-|TRBV7-6|TRBJ1-1|-
CASSLPETMNTEAFF
>-|TRBV5-6|TRBJ1-4|-
CASTLGSRGTNEKLFF
>-|TRBV10-1|TRBJ2-7|-
CASSESKSRYEQYF
>-|TRBV5-1|TRBJ2-7|-
CASSKGSNSYEQYF
>-|TRBV19|TRBJ2-5|-
CASSTWTDQETQYF
>-|TRBV18|TRBJ1-1|TRBD1
CASSLTGGANTEAFF
>-|TRBV10-3|TRBJ1-2|-
CATLNRRAPGQEGSGYTF
>once|TRBV30|TRBJ2-7|-
CAWSSPVGVYEQYF
>-|TRBV5-4|TRBJ1-6|-
CASSTLLGQANSPLHF